A selection of T cell receptor beta chains follows, all from one sample in a study of T cells in Graves' hyperthyroidism and ophthalmopathy. TCRdb processed the multiplex PCR reads anew with MiXCR; each CDR3 protein has one entry. The repertoire has 200,000 or so distinct CDR3 sequences, about a sixth of them found once; the top ten carry about half. The sample consisted of blood. The receptors stem from a woman between 50 and 59 years old with Graves' hyperthyroidism. Both conserved end residues are part of each CDR3. Fields, in order: CDR3 protein, CDR3 DNA, J gene, clone size, D gene, V gene. The D gene is left open where the match is weak. Size is stated for part of the rows, as once, few or many counts, or as a class when the clone is expanded.

CDR3: CASSQEAPGQPPNEQFF; DNA: TGTGCCAGCAGCCAAGAGGCTCCGGGACAGCCACCGAATGAGCAGTTCTTC; J: TRBJ2-1; size: many; D: TRBD1; V: TRBV14
CDR3: CASSSTGGLPYEQYF; DNA: TGTGCCAGCAGTTCAACTGGGGGGTTGCCATACGAGCAGTACTTC; J: TRBJ2-7; size: many; D: NA; V: TRBV27
CDR3: CALRDASGNTIYF; DNA: TGTGCCCTCCGGGACGCCTCTGGAAACACCATATATTTT; J: TRBJ1-3; size: few; D: NA; V: TRBV6-1
CDR3: CASTVGSSTDTQYF; DNA: TGTGCCAGCACGGTAGGGTCTAGCACAGATACGCAGTATTTT; J: TRBJ2-3; size: many; D: NA; V: TRBV3-1
CDR3: CASSNRLAGVNEQYF; DNA: TGTGCCAGCAGCAATCGACTAGCGGGAGTGAACGAGCAGTACTTC; J: TRBJ2-7; size: few; D: TRBD2; V: TRBV14
CDR3: CASSPRAFAEAFF; DNA: TGTGCCAGCTCACCAAGGGCGTTTGCTGAAGCTTTCTTT; J: TRBJ1-1; size: many; D: NA; V: TRBV18
CDR3: CSAAGQGILDEQFF; DNA: TGCAGTGCGGCCGGACAGGGGATATTGGATGAGCAGTTCTTC; J: TRBJ2-1; size: NA; D: TRBD1; V: TRBV20-1
CDR3: CSARQTSGFYEQYF; DNA: TGCAGTGCTAGGCAGACTAGCGGGTTTTACGAGCAGTACTTC; J: TRBJ2-7; size: NA; D: TRBD2; V: TRBV20-1
CDR3: CASSLNNEQFF; DNA: TGCGCCAGCAGCTTAAATAATGAGCAGTTCTTC; J: TRBJ2-1; size: many; D: NA; V: TRBV5-1
CDR3: CASSETGTTSYEQYF; DNA: TGTGCCAGCAGCGAAACCGGGACTACCTCCTACGAGCAGTACTTC; J: TRBJ2-7; size: many; D: TRBD2; V: TRBV11-2
CDR3: CASSQAGQGGEQYF; DNA: TGTGCCAGCAGCCAAGCCGGACAGGGGGGCGAGCAGTACTTC; J: TRBJ2-7; size: NA; D: TRBD1; V: TRBV4-2
CDR3: CASSLLQAGGYNEQFF; DNA: TGTGCCAGCAGTTTACTTCAGGCAGGGGGCTACAATGAGCAGTTCTTC; J: TRBJ2-1; size: many; D: TRBD1; V: TRBV28
CDR3: CSARTLAEYGYTF; DNA: TGCAGTGCTAGGACACTAGCTGAATATGGCTACACCTTC; J: TRBJ1-2; size: NA; D: NA; V: TRBV20-1
CDR3: CASSYNRGDEAFF; DNA: TGTGCCAGCAGTTATAACAGGGGGGACGAAGCTTTCTTT; J: TRBJ1-1; size: NA; D: TRBD1; V: TRBV3-1
CDR3: CASSSLAGNLNEQFF; DNA: TGTGCCAGCAGCTCTCTAGCGGGAAACCTCAATGAGCAGTTCTTC; J: TRBJ2-1; size: NA; D: TRBD2; V: TRBV7-2
CDR3: CASSPRTSGPRVAETQYF; DNA: TGCGCCAGCAGCCCAAGGACTAGCGGACCCCGAGTGGCGGAGACCCAGTACTTC; J: TRBJ2-5; size: few; D: TRBD2; V: TRBV4-1
CDR3: CASSLRPGRESIQYF; DNA: TGTGCCAGCAGCTTACGCCCAGGGCGGGAGAGCATTCAGTACTTC; J: TRBJ2-4; size: many; D: TRBD2; V: TRBV11-2
CDR3: CASNPIAGGGTGELFF; DNA: TGTGCCAGCAACCCCATAGCGGGAGGGGGTACCGGGGAGCTGTTTTTT; J: TRBJ2-2; size: NA; D: TRBD2; V: TRBV12-3/TRBV12-4
CDR3: CASRNTNEQFF; DNA: TGTGCCAGCAGAAATACCAATGAGCAGTTCTTC; J: TRBJ2-1; size: few; D: NA; V: TRBV6-1
CDR3: CASSITPTGDLEKLFF; DNA: TGTGCCAGCAGCATTACCCCGACAGGAGACCTTGAAAAACTGTTTTTT; J: TRBJ1-4; size: few; D: NA; V: TRBV27
CDR3: CASSPHLTGSNQPQHF; DNA: TGTGCCAGCAGTCCGCACCTGACAGGTAGCAATCAGCCCCAGCATTTT; J: TRBJ1-5; size: many; D: NA; V: TRBV28
CDR3: CATSDSTTGGIHEQYF; DNA: TGTGCCACCAGTGATTCTACTACGGGGGGCATTCACGAGCAGTACTTC; J: TRBJ2-7; size: NA; D: NA; V: TRBV24-1
CDR3: CAWSAGTDYEQYF; DNA: TGTGCCTGGAGCGCTGGGACGGACTACGAGCAGTACTTC; J: TRBJ2-7; size: many; D: NA; V: TRBV30
CDR3: CASSPEGVGGQFF; DNA: TGTGCCAGCAGCCCCGAAGGGGTGGGAGGGCAGTTCTTC; J: TRBJ2-1; size: many; D: NA; V: TRBV11-3
CDR3: CASSDSTDTQYF; DNA: TGTGCCAGCAGTGACTCCACAGATACGCAGTATTTT; J: TRBJ2-3; size: many; D: NA; V: TRBV2
CDR3: CASSVATGETQYF; DNA: TGTGCCAGCAGCGTAGCGACAGGCGAGACCCAGTACTTC; J: TRBJ2-5; size: many; D: NA; V: TRBV9
CDR3: CASRIKTSAGNEQFF; DNA: TGTGCCAGCAGAATTAAGACTAGCGCGGGGAATGAGCAGTTCTTC; J: TRBJ2-1; size: NA; D: TRBD2; V: TRBV3-1
CDR3: CASSLLTGQGYEQYF; DNA: TGTGCCAGCAGCTTACTCACAGGCCAGGGGTACGAGCAGTACTTC; J: TRBJ2-7; size: many; D: NA; V: TRBV7-9
CDR3: CASRSPGTRDTGELFF; DNA: TGTGCCAGCAGGAGCCCCGGGACTAGGGACACCGGGGAGCTGTTTTTT; J: TRBJ2-2; size: NA; D: TRBD2; V: TRBV11-3
CDR3: CASSLVPRDTQYF; DNA: TGTGCCAGCAGCTTAGTCCCCCGAGATACGCAGTATTTT; J: TRBJ2-3; size: few; D: NA; V: TRBV11-2
CDR3: CASSLDPYGYTF; DNA: TGTGCCAGCAGCTTGGATCCCTATGGCTACACCTTC; J: TRBJ1-2; size: many; D: NA; V: TRBV5-5
CDR3: CASSLIGLTSTDTQYF; DNA: TGTGCCAGCAGTTTAATAGGACTGACTAGCACAGATACGCAGTATTTT; J: TRBJ2-3; size: many; D: NA; V: TRBV12-3/TRBV12-4
CDR3: CASSPLAGDTNEQFF; DNA: TGCGCCAGCAGCCCACTAGCGGGAGATACCAATGAGCAGTTCTTC; J: TRBJ2-1; size: NA; D: TRBD2; V: TRBV5-1